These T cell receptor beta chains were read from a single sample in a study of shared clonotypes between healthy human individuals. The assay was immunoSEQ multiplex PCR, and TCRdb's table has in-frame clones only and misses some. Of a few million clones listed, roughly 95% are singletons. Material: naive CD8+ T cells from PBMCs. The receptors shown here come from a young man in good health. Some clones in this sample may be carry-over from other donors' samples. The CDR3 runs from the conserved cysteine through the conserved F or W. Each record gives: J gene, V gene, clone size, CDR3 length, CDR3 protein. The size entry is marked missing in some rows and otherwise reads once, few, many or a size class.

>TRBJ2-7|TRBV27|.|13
CASSVRRGYEQYF
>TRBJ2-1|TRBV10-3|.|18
CAISDNPRTSGPANEQFF
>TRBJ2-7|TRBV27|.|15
CASSFLGTVSYEQYF
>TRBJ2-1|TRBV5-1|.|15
CASSLGLAGVNEQFF
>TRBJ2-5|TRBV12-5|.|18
CASALGLLWGAGAETQYF
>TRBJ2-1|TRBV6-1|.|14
CASSAGTRHNEQFF
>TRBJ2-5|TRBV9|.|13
CASSDRTGETQYF
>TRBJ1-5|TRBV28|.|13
CASSLQTSQPQHF
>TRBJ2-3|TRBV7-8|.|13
CASSGPSTDTQYF
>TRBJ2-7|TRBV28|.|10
CASSFGEQYF
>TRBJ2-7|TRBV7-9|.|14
CASSLAGGPYEQYF
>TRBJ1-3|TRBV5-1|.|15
CASSSTGPSGNTIYF
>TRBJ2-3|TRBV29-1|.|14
CSVEDLFRPGTQYF
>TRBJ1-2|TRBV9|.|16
CASSVVGGTALSGYTF
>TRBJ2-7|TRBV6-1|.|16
CASTDFGLAGTYEQYF
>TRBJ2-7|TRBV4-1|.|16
CASSQDQRRGSYEQYF
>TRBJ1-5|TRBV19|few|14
CASSMKGAIGPQHF
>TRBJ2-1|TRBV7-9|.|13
CASERSSYNEQFF
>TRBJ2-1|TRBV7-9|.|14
CATSGVPSYNEQFF
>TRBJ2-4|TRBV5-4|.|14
CASSSDLTPGIQYF
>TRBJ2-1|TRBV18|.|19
CASSPSGLAGTSSYNEQFF
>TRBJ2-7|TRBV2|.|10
CASSGYEQYF
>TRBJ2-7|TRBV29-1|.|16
CSVRVGQGPSSYEQYF
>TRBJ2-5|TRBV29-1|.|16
CSVEERRDGSRGAQYF
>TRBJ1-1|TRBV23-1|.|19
CASSQWGSGGPTLYPEAFF
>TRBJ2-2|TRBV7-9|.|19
CASSAAAGTSGSYTGELFF
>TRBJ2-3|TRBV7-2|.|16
CASSFGGVKYTDTQYF
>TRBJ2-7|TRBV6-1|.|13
CASRQGPPYEQYF
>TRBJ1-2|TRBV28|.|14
CASSLFQDYYGYTF
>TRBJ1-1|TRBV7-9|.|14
CASSSPRVTEAAFF
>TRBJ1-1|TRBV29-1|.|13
CSVGPPAPTEAFF
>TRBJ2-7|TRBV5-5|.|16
CASSRGTGTGGYEQYF
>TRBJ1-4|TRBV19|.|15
CASSIPGQVNEKLFF
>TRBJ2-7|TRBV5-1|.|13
CASSLGSYYEQYF
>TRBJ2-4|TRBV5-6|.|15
CASRHQGGAKNIQYF
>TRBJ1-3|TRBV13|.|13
CASSLGSGDTIYF
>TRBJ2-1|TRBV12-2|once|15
CASRTASRSVNEQFF